A selection of T cell receptor beta chains follows, all from one sample in a study of relationships among human T cell subsets. TCRdb re-derived calls from the multiplex PCR reads in MiXCR, one entry per CDR3 protein. Found here are thousands of distinct CDR3 sequences, approximately 50% of them singletons; the top ten hold approximately 5.6%. Source material: memory T cells sorted from blood. Receptors were obtained from a man in his forties or fifties in good health. Each CDR3 is given without its conserved first and last residue. A D gene is named only where the DNA matches it firmly. A row's size may be missing; if present it is once, few, many or a size class.

CDR3 protein: ASSYVRGTSTDTQY; J gene: TRBJ2-3; D gene: .; clone size: few; V gene: TRBV6-6; CDR3 length: 14
CDR3 protein: SARASGNYEQY; J gene: TRBJ2-7; D gene: TRBD2; clone size: .; V gene: TRBV29-1; CDR3 length: 11
CDR3 protein: AITRREGQDEQY; J gene: TRBJ2-7; D gene: TRBD2; clone size: .; V gene: TRBV10-3; CDR3 length: 12
CDR3 protein: ASSPDRGNSPLH; J gene: TRBJ1-6; D gene: TRBD1; clone size: .; V gene: TRBV5-5; CDR3 length: 12
CDR3 protein: ASSIQGAPDTQY; J gene: TRBJ2-3; D gene: .; clone size: .; V gene: TRBV6-1; CDR3 length: 12
CDR3 protein: ASTDRGVNQPQH; J gene: TRBJ1-5; D gene: TRBD1; clone size: .; V gene: TRBV2; CDR3 length: 12
CDR3 protein: ASKWGTETGQPQH; J gene: TRBJ1-5; D gene: .; clone size: .; V gene: TRBV2; CDR3 length: 13
CDR3 protein: ASSAVTDTQY; J gene: TRBJ2-3; D gene: .; clone size: .; V gene: TRBV7-9; CDR3 length: 10
CDR3 protein: ASSFGGFGEQF; J gene: TRBJ2-1; D gene: .; clone size: .; V gene: TRBV11-2; CDR3 length: 11
CDR3 protein: ASSSGGVSYNEQF; J gene: TRBJ2-1; D gene: .; clone size: .; V gene: TRBV11-2; CDR3 length: 13
CDR3 protein: AWSDWMLATNTEAF; J gene: TRBJ1-1; D gene: .; clone size: .; V gene: TRBV30; CDR3 length: 14
CDR3 protein: ASSLRLGAF; J gene: TRBJ1-1; D gene: .; clone size: few; V gene: TRBV28; CDR3 length: 9
CDR3 protein: ASSLVGSGANVLT; J gene: TRBJ2-6; D gene: .; clone size: medium-sized; V gene: TRBV5-4; CDR3 length: 13
CDR3 protein: ASSYGTGAYEQY; J gene: TRBJ2-7; D gene: TRBD1; clone size: .; V gene: TRBV6-6; CDR3 length: 12
CDR3 protein: ASSPQPIRNTEAF; J gene: TRBJ1-1; D gene: .; clone size: .; V gene: TRBV18; CDR3 length: 13
CDR3 protein: ASRGREPDTDTQY; J gene: TRBJ2-3; D gene: .; clone size: .; V gene: TRBV12-3/TRBV12-4; CDR3 length: 13
CDR3 protein: ASSAGQGEANTEAF; J gene: TRBJ1-1; D gene: TRBD1; clone size: .; V gene: TRBV11-3; CDR3 length: 14
CDR3 protein: ASSPATIGADTEAF; J gene: TRBJ1-1; D gene: .; clone size: .; V gene: TRBV27; CDR3 length: 14
CDR3 protein: SAAQGQGETQY; J gene: TRBJ2-5; D gene: .; clone size: few; V gene: TRBV29-1; CDR3 length: 11
CDR3 protein: ASKTSATGLNQPQH; J gene: TRBJ1-5; D gene: .; clone size: few; V gene: TRBV6-6; CDR3 length: 14
CDR3 protein: ASRSGDRNIQY; J gene: TRBJ2-4; D gene: .; clone size: .; V gene: TRBV11-2; CDR3 length: 11
CDR3 protein: ASSLDQTDTQY; J gene: TRBJ2-3; D gene: .; clone size: few; V gene: TRBV11-2; CDR3 length: 11
CDR3 protein: ASRPTSAAAYT; J gene: TRBJ1-2; D gene: .; clone size: once; V gene: TRBV6-5; CDR3 length: 11
CDR3 protein: ASKPRDAISYNEQF; J gene: TRBJ2-1; D gene: .; clone size: .; V gene: TRBV28; CDR3 length: 14
CDR3 protein: SARDLGTGNPDTQY; J gene: TRBJ2-3; D gene: .; clone size: .; V gene: TRBV20-1; CDR3 length: 14
CDR3 protein: SADVQMGYYGYT; J gene: TRBJ1-2; D gene: .; clone size: once; V gene: TRBV20-1; CDR3 length: 12
CDR3 protein: ASGGTANTDTQY; J gene: TRBJ2-3; D gene: .; clone size: few; V gene: TRBV2; CDR3 length: 12
CDR3 protein: ASSRPEGLGETQY; J gene: TRBJ2-5; D gene: .; clone size: .; V gene: TRBV11-2; CDR3 length: 13
CDR3 protein: SASVQRSGANVLT; J gene: TRBJ2-6; D gene: .; clone size: .; V gene: TRBV20-1; CDR3 length: 13
CDR3 protein: ASSSDGPLPQH; J gene: TRBJ1-5; D gene: .; clone size: .; V gene: TRBV27; CDR3 length: 11
CDR3 protein: ASSPLVSSYNEQF; J gene: TRBJ2-1; D gene: .; clone size: few; V gene: TRBV27; CDR3 length: 13
CDR3 protein: ASSRGRGPGDTQY; J gene: TRBJ2-3; D gene: TRBD2; clone size: .; V gene: TRBV11-3; CDR3 length: 13
CDR3 protein: ANSQEASTYEQY; J gene: TRBJ2-7; D gene: .; clone size: .; V gene: TRBV4-1; CDR3 length: 12
CDR3 protein: ASSLDGNHYGYT; J gene: TRBJ1-2; D gene: .; clone size: once; V gene: TRBV12-3/TRBV12-4; CDR3 length: 12
CDR3 protein: ASTRTGNYGYT; J gene: TRBJ1-2; D gene: TRBD1; clone size: .; V gene: TRBV6-1; CDR3 length: 11
CDR3 protein: ASSIIGIGQSNQPQH; J gene: TRBJ1-5; D gene: .; clone size: .; V gene: TRBV19; CDR3 length: 15
CDR3 protein: ASRLIREQF; J gene: TRBJ2-1; D gene: .; clone size: .; V gene: TRBV12-3/TRBV12-4; CDR3 length: 9
CDR3 protein: ASSPSGTSGAGELF; J gene: TRBJ2-2; D gene: TRBD2; clone size: .; V gene: TRBV19; CDR3 length: 14
CDR3 protein: ASSRRDNEQF; J gene: TRBJ2-1; D gene: .; clone size: .; V gene: TRBV7-9; CDR3 length: 10
CDR3 protein: ASRSGQRNTEAF; J gene: TRBJ1-1; D gene: TRBD1; clone size: .; V gene: TRBV28; CDR3 length: 12
CDR3 protein: ASSLNQQNNSPLH; J gene: TRBJ1-6; D gene: .; clone size: .; V gene: TRBV11-2; CDR3 length: 13
CDR3 protein: ASSLTAGTGLGIQY; J gene: TRBJ2-4; D gene: TRBD1; clone size: .; V gene: TRBV28; CDR3 length: 14
CDR3 protein: ASSDSNIQY; J gene: TRBJ2-4; D gene: .; clone size: .; V gene: TRBV6-1; CDR3 length: 9
CDR3 protein: ATSEGRTGSDNEQF; J gene: TRBJ2-1; D gene: TRBD1; clone size: once; V gene: TRBV24-1; CDR3 length: 14
CDR3 protein: ASRREGGTYEQY; J gene: TRBJ2-7; D gene: TRBD2; clone size: once; V gene: TRBV2; CDR3 length: 12